This passage covers 14 T cell receptor beta chains from one sample sequenced in a study of shared clonotypes between healthy human individuals. Using immunoSEQ multiplex PCR, the repertoire was profiled, and TCRdb retains in-frame clones only, with some absent. Of about 670,000 clones detected, around 72% appear once; the ten largest clones hold about 1.8%. Specimen: memory CD4+ T cells sorted from blood. Subset in this sample: CD45RA-negative fraction. The receptors here all came from a woman under 40 in good health.

The chain couples TRBV5-1 to TRBJ2-2; 13 bases align to TRBD2. Germline CDR1 is SGHRS and CDR2 is YFSETQ. Germline trimming cut 3 bases from V and 7 bases from J; bases unmatched to any gene: 6. CDR3 length equals 16 residues. The CDR3 here is CASSSLGLAGVGELFF. DNA for the CDR3: TGCGCCAGCAGCTCACTAGGACTAGCGGGAGTCGGGGAGCTGTTTTTT.

The rearrangement joins TRBV28 to TRBJ1-2; 7 nucleotides agree with TRBD1. The CDR3 is 15 amino acids. CDR1 MDHEN and CDR2 SYDVKM come from the germline V gene. The ends lost 6 bases at V and 1 base at J; junction bases unmatched: 8. The CDR3 DNA sequence: TGTGCCAGCAGCGCCCCGACAGGGAATAACTATGGCTACACCTTC. This sequence encodes CASSAPTGNNYGYTF.

This chain uses TRBV4-1 with TRBJ2-3, with TRBD1 as a possible D gene (5 bases). The CDR3 is 14 amino acids. Germline CDR1 and CDR2: MGHRA and YSYEKL. V was trimmed by 1 base and J by 6 bases, leaving 11 bases between them. The CDR3 DNA reads as TGCGCCAGCAGCCAAGGTACCAGGGCCGATACGCAGTATTTT. Translated, it gives CASSQGTRADTQYF.

This clone was seen only a few times. The same CDR3 also results from other DNA sequences found in this sample. V is TRBV19 and J is TRBJ2-5, with 11 bases lining up with TRBD2. V lost 2 bases and J lost 4; bases outside the gene matches: 3. CDR1 and CDR2 (germline): LNHDA, SQIVND (reference sequence). The CDR3 has 15 amino acids. The CDR3 sequence: CASSITSGSRETQYF. In DNA, the CDR3 is TGTGCCAGTAGTATAACTAGCGGGAGTAGAGAGACCCAGTACTTC.

This chain joins TRBV30 and TRBJ2-3, with TRBD1 matching 11 bases. Germline CDR1 and CDR2: GTSNPN and SVGIG (reference sequence). This CDR3 is built from 13 residues. Trimming took 5 bases from V and 4 from J; bases not matched to a gene: 2. CDR3 loop: CAWGQGASDTQYF. CDR3 DNA sequence: TGTGCCTGGGGACAGGGGGCGTCAGATACGCAGTATTTT. Filled out from reference TRBV30 and TRBJ2-3, the complete variable domain reads SQTIHQWPATLVQPVGSPLSLECTVEGTSNPNLYWYRQAAGRGLQLLFYSVGIGQISSEVPQNLSASRPQDRQFILSSKKLLLSDSGFYLCAWGQGASDTQYFGPGTRLTVL.

This chain uses TRBV11-2 with TRBJ2-3; D gene ambiguous. V lost 1 base to trimming and J lost 1 base, with 9 bases between them. CDR3 length: 15 residues. Germline lookup yields CDR1 SGHAT and CDR2 FQNNGV. The CDR3 DNA follows: TGTGCCAGCAGCTTAGTGGCGGAGCGCACAGATACGCAGTATTTT. Protein: CASSLVAERTDTQYF.

The J gene is TRBJ1-5, the V gene TRBV19; D is undetermined. This CDR3 is built from 15 residues. V was pared by 3 bases and J by 0 bases, with 9 bases between. Germline CDR1 reads LNHDA; CDR2 reads SQIVND (reference sequence). CDR3 protein: CASSMWESSNQPQHF. DNA of the CDR3: TGTGCCAGTAGTATGTGGGAATCTAGCAATCAGCCCCAGCATTTT.

The V call is TRBV28, the J call TRBJ2-7, with D hard to call. Per germline, CDR1 MDHEN and CDR2 SYDVKM. This CDR3 region has 14 residues. Between the trimmed V and J ends, which lost 4 bases and 1 base, there was a span of 11 bases. The CDR3 loop is CASSSLGFSYEQYF. CDR3 bases: TGTGCCAGCAGTTCGCTAGGGTTTTCCTACGAGCAGTACTTC.

Note on this clone: This is likely an artifact of a read error, given a far larger clone one base away. Other nucleotide sequences from this sample produce the same CDR3. The chain employs TRBV5-1 and TRBJ2-1; TRBD2 aligns across 10 bases. The CDR3 has 15 amino acids. V was clipped by 4 bases and J by 3 bases; unmatched bases: 4. Germline V gene lookup returns CDR1 SGHRS and CDR2 YFSETQ. The CDR3 loop is CASSVSSGSYNEQFF. For the CDR3, the DNA is TGCGCCAGCAGCGTGTCTAGCGGGAGCTACAATGAGCAGTTCTTC.

This chain uses TRBV28 with TRBJ2-2, with 9 bases aligning to TRBD1. The length of the CDR3 is 19 residues. Germline loops: CDR1 MDHEN, CDR2 SYDVKM. The trim removed 7 bases at V and 0 bases at J, leaving 15 bases unmatched. The CDR3 is CASTPGDRVVRANTGELFF. CDR3 bases: TGTGCCAGCACCCCTGGGGACAGGGTTGTTCGTGCGAACACCGGGGAGCTGTTTTTT.

The chain is built from TRBV9 and TRBJ2-1, with a weak D call TRBD1 (5 bases). CDR3 size: 14 residues. Germline CDR1 is SGDLS and CDR2 is YYNGEE. V was trimmed by 2 bases and J by 3 bases, leaving 9 bases between them. The CDR3 DNA is TGTGCCAGCAGCGTGGACACACACTACAATGAGCAGTTCTTC. Its protein product is CASSVDTHYNEQFF.

The table lists this clone with a few counts. The rearrangement uses TRBV5-5 and TRBJ2-1, with TRBD2 matching 10 bases. The junction had 8 bases not matched to a gene; V was cut back by 4 bases and J by 7 bases. CDR1 is SGHKS, CDR2 YYEKEE, per germline (reference sequence). CDR3 length: 15 amino acids. DNA of the CDR3: TGTGCCAGCAGCCCACTAGCGGGAAATGAGAATGAGCAGTTCTTC. As protein: CASSPLAGNENEQFF. Full variable domain (remainder filled in from reference TRBV5-5 and TRBJ2-1): DAGVTQSPTHLIKTRGQQVTLRCSPISGHKSVSWYQQVLGQGPQFIFQYYEKEERGRGNFPDRFSARQFPNYSSELNVNALLLGDSALYLCASSPLAGNENEQFFGPGTRLTVL.

Written as DNA, the CDR3 is TGTGCCAGCAGTATTGTCGGCCGGGGAGCAGTCTTCTACGAGCAGTACTTC. It encodes CASSIVGRGAVFYEQYF. The rearrangement links TRBV28 to TRBJ2-7, with TRBD2 as a possible D gene (5 bases). The CDR3 has 17 amino acids. V shed 5 bases and J shed 3 bases, with 23 bases lying between them. Germline-derived CDR1 and CDR2 are MDHEN and SYDVKM.

The chain recombines TRBV19 with TRBJ1-2, with 8 bases aligning to TRBD1. The J segment lost 2 bases and the V segment lost 2 bases, leaving 4 bases of the junction unmatched. The CDR3 length is 15 residues. Germline values: CDR1 LNHDA, CDR2 SQIVND (reference sequence). The CDR3 sequence: CASSIQGAANYGYTF. CDR3 DNA: TGTGCCAGTAGTATACAGGGGGCGGCCAACTATGGCTACACCTTC.